This TCR beta chain came from a study of blood T cell repertoires in COVID-19. The data were produced by immunoSEQ multiplex PCR, yet TCRdb's version contains in-frame clones alone and is incomplete. The data contain 300,000 to 350,000 clones, roughly nine tenths of them singletons. The cohort comprised adults aged about 18 to 100 years residing in about 25 US areas. This clone has a handful of counts. Other DNA sequences in the sample encode the same CDR3. The TCR sequence derives from a woman in her thirties who had been exposed to COVID-19. Specimen: PBMCs or T cells enriched from blood (not recorded which).

The CDR3 loop reads CASSSGQGASPLHF. The CDR3 region has the DNA TGCGCCAGCAGCTCGGGACAGGGGGCTTCACCCCTCCACTTT. The rearrangement links TRBV5-1 to TRBJ1-6, with TRBD1 matching over 12 bases. The germline V gene encodes CDR1 SGHRS and CDR2 YFSETQ. The CDR3 is 14 residues long. V lost 3 bases, J lost 9 bases, and 1 base stayed unmatched.